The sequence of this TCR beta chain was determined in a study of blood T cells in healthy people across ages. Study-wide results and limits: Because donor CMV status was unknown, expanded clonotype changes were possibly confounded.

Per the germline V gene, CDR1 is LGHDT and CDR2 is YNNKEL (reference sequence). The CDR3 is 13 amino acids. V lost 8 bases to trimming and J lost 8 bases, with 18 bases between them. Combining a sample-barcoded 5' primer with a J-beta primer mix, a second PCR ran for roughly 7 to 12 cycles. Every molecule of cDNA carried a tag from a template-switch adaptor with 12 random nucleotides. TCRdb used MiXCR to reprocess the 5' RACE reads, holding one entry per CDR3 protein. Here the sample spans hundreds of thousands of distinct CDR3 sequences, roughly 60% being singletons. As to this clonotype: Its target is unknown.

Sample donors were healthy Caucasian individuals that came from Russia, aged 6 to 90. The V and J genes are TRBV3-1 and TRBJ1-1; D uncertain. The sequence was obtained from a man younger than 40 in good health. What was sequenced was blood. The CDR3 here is CASGFSTNREAFF. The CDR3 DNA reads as TGTGCCAGCGGGTTTAGTACGAACCGGGAAGCTTTCTTT.